This entry lists 8 T cell receptor beta chains sequenced from one sample in a study of T cell responses to AZD1222 COVID-19 vaccine. Sequencing used immunoSEQ multiplex PCR; TCRdb keeps in-frame clones, though not all of them. Found here are some 170,000 clones, 70% to 90% of them singletons; the top ten hold roughly 4.3%. The sample here was peripheral blood, taken 28 days after the second AZD1222 dose. These TCRs come from an adult who received the AZD1222 COVID-19 vaccine.

Many counts were recorded for this clone. This chain joins TRBV25-1 and TRBJ1-2; D not resolved. The ends were cut back, 5 bases at V and 8 bases at J, with 21 bases in the middle. Germline values: CDR1 MGHDK, CDR2 SYGVNS. This CDR3 is built from 15 residues. The CDR3 DNA reads TGTGCCAGCAGTCCACTCGGACCAGGCCTCTTGGGCTACACCTTC. Translating it yields CASSPLGPGLLGYTF.

The V and J genes are TRBV18 and TRBJ1-4; D not resolved. Germline V gives CDR1 KGHSH, CDR2 LQKENI. The CDR3 has 14 residues. Trimming took 3 bases from V and 7 from J, leaving 12 bases between them. The CDR3 DNA follows: TGTGCCAGCTCACCCACCACGGGGAGTGAAAAACTGTTTTTT. Translating gives CASSPTTGSEKLFF.

The chain has TRBV27 and TRBJ1-1; TRBD1 is a possible D gene (5 bases). Germline V gene sequence: CDR1 MNHEY, CDR2 SMNVEV (reference sequence). V was clipped by 5 bases and J by 1 base, with 14 bases between them. CDR3 length equals 15 residues. In DNA, the CDR3 is TGTGCCAGCAGTCCGATTCTGGGGACGAACACTGAAGCTTTCTTT. Its translation is CASSPILGTNTEAFF.

This chain uses TRBV6-6 with TRBJ1-4; 9 bases line up with TRBD1. CDR3 length: 15 amino acids. Germline V gene sequence: CDR1 MNHNY, CDR2 SVGAGI (reference sequence). V shed 3 bases and J 4 bases; nucleotides not matched to a gene: 3. CDR3 in amino acids: CASSYQGQGNEKLFF. Here the CDR3 DNA reads TGTGCCAGCAGTTATCAGGGACAGGGTAATGAAAAACTGTTTTTT.

The V gene is TRBV2, the J gene TRBJ2-5; 10 bases map to TRBD2. The V segment lost 7 bases and the J segment 2 bases; nucleotides outside the gene matches: 7. CDR3 length equals 15 residues. The V gene's germline CDR1 is SNHLY and CDR2 FYNNEI. The CDR3 spells CASNNGLAVQETQYF. The CDR3 DNA sequence: TGTGCCAGCAATAACGGACTAGCGGTACAAGAGACCCAGTACTTC. The full variable domain, rest sourced from reference TRBV2 and TRBJ2-5, is EPEVTQTPSHQVTQMGQEVILRCVPISNHLYFYWYRQILGQKVEFLVSFYNNEISEKSEIFDDQFSVERPDGSNFTLKIRSTKLEDSAMYFCASNNGLAVQETQYFGPGTRLLVL.

J is TRBJ1-2 and V is TRBV19; D might be TRBD1 (5 bases). From germline, CDR1 is LNHDA and CDR2 SQIVND (reference sequence). This CDR3 is 15 amino acids long. Trimming cost V 4 bases and J 0 bases, with 12 bases left between them. CDR3 bases: TGTGCCAGTAGTAGAGGGACGGGAGCTAACTATGGCTACACCTTC. Translated, it gives CASSRGTGANYGYTF.

The chain combines TRBV6-5 with TRBJ1-1, with TRBD1 as a possible D gene (6 bases). The length of the CDR3 is 15 residues. V dropped 0 bases and J dropped 5 bases, with 13 bases sitting between them. Germline CDR1 is MNHEY and CDR2 is SVGAGI. CDR3 coding DNA: TGTGCCAGCAGTTACTCGATTCAGGGGAGGACTGAAGCTTTCTTT. It translates to CASSYSIQGRTEAFF.

The rearrangement links TRBV5-1 to TRBJ1-6; possibly TRBD1 for D (5 bases). Germline V gene sequence: CDR1 SGHRS, CDR2 YFSETQ. CDR3 size: 14 residues. Trimming took off 2 bases at V and 7 bases at J, with 10 bases between the two ends. The CDR3 spells CASSFGTDNSPLHF. The DNA for the CDR3 is TGCGCCAGCAGCTTCGGGACGGACAATTCACCCCTCCACTTT.